This TCR beta chain stems from a study of T cell changes during pregnancy in multiple sclerosis. Assay: immunoSEQ multiplex PCR; the TCRdb copy retains only in-frame clones and omits some. In the table there are more than 100,000 clones, roughly 92% of which are singletons. V was shortened by 5 bases and J by 5 bases, with 15 bases between the two germline ends. Germline-derived CDR1 and CDR2 are WSHSY and SAAADI. The CDR3 is 14 amino acids. The chain combines TRBV10-2 with TRBJ1-2, with D possibly being TRBD1 (6 bases). The sample consisted of peripheral blood, taken after pregnancy. The origin of this receptor is a female donor with multiple sclerosis, enrolled in a pregnancy study. The CDR3 loop reads CASSPQGFGYGYTF. Here the CDR3 DNA reads TGCGCCAGCAGTCCACAGGGTTTTGGATATGGCTACACCTTC.